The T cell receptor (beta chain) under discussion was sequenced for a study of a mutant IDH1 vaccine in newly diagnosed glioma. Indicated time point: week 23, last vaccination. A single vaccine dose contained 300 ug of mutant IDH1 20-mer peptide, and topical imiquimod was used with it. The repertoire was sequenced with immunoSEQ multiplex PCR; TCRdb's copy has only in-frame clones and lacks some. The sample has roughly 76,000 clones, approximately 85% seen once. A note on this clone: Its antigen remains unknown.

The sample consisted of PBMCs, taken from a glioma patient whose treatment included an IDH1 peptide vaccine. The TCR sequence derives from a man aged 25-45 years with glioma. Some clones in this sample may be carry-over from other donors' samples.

The CDR3 coding sequence is TGTGCCAGCAGTGAACAACAGAATCAAGAGACCCAGTACTTC. Translation gives CASSEQQNQETQYF. The chain employs TRBV6-1 and TRBJ2-5; D gene unclear. CDR3 length: 14 residues. V lost 2 bases, J lost 2 bases, and 9 bases lay in between. Per germline, CDR1 MNHNS and CDR2 SASEGT.